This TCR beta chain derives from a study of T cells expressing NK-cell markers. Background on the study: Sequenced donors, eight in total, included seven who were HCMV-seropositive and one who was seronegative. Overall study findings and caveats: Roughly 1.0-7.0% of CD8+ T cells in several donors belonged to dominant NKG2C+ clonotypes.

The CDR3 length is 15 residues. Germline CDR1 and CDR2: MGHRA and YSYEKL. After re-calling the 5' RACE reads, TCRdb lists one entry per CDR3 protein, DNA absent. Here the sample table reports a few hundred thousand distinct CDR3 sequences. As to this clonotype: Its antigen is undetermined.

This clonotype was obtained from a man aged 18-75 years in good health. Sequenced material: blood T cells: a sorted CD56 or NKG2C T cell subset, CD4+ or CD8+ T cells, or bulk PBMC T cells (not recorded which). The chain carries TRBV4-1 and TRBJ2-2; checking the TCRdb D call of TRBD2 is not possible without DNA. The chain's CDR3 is CASRVTEGNTGELFF.